This TCR beta chain was recorded in a study of T cell responses to AZD1222 COVID-19 vaccine. Notes on the study in general: As reported, nearly half of all spike-specific TCRs target variant regions that are unmutated. Seropositivity was recorded at baseline in only 6 or 7 AZD1222 recipients. Sampling that yielded the repertoires occurred only after the peak T cell response.

The data were produced by immunoSEQ multiplex PCR, yet TCRdb's version contains in-frame clones alone and is incomplete. The repertoire consists of around 80,000 clones, with about 82% occurring once and the leading ten covering roughly 8.7%. Germline loops: CDR1 MNHEY, CDR2 SMNVEV (reference sequence). There are 15 residues in the CDR3. The V and J ends lost 5 bases and 8 bases respectively, with 22 bases between them. Points on this clone: The target antigen is unknown.

The chain links TRBV27 to TRBJ2-7, with D hard to call. This sequence originates from an adult in good health. This specimen was peripheral blood, taken on day 0 of AZD1222 vaccination. This chain's CDR3 is CASSPAKGFTIKQYF. The CDR3 coding sequence is TGTGCCAGCAGTCCGGCGAAAGGATTCACAATCAAGCAGTACTTC.